These T cell receptor beta chains were read from a single sample in a study of T-cell reconstitution after alpha-beta-depleted transplantation in children. TCRdb analysed the PCR reads with MiXCR anew, one entry per CDR3 protein. The sample has 450,000 to 600,000 distinct CDR3 sequences, approximately 12% seen once; the top ten hold approximately 2%. This material consisted of PBMCs, mostly from graft donor cells, taken 360 days after TCRalphabeta/CD19-depleted stem cell transplant. The receptors here all came from a male patient between 5 and 17 years old who had a stem cell transplant for acute myeloid leukemia, so the T cells may come from the graft donor. Each CDR3 is given with its conserved first and last residue. Each record gives: J gene, D gene, clone size, V gene, CDR3 protein, CDR3 DNA. D genes are given only for firm matches. Size is stated for part of the rows, as once, few or many counts, or as a class when the clone is expanded.

J gene: TRBJ2-1
D gene: TRBD2
clone size: few
V gene: TRBV3-1
CDR3 protein: CASSQERAGVGYNEQFF
CDR3 DNA: TGTGCCAGCAGCCAAGAACGAGCGGGAGTGGGCTACAATGAGCAGTTCTTC

J gene: TRBJ2-7
D gene: TRBD1
clone size: NA
V gene: TRBV5-1
CDR3 protein: CASSIGQVGTEQYF
CDR3 DNA: TGCGCCAGCAGCATAGGACAGGTCGGGACCGAGCAGTACTTC

J gene: TRBJ2-1
D gene: NA
clone size: many
V gene: TRBV6-4
CDR3 protein: CASRGGLFNEQFF
CDR3 DNA: TGTGCCAGCAGAGGGGGGCTTTTCAATGAGCAGTTCTTC

J gene: TRBJ2-7
D gene: NA
clone size: NA
V gene: TRBV20-1
CDR3 protein: CSARDRQWGELRVPFEQYF
CDR3 DNA: TGCAGTGCTAGAGATCGACAATGGGGTGAACTGCGGGTTCCCTTCGAGCAGTACTTC

J gene: TRBJ2-2
D gene: NA
clone size: NA
V gene: TRBV9
CDR3 protein: CASSVATGVGELFF
CDR3 DNA: TGTGCCAGCAGCGTAGCAACAGGAGTCGGGGAGCTGTTTTTT

J gene: TRBJ1-2
D gene: TRBD1
clone size: few
V gene: TRBV7-3
CDR3 protein: CASSLTGTGGIYGYTF
CDR3 DNA: TGTGCCAGCAGCTTAACGGGGACAGGGGGCATCTATGGCTACACCTTC

J gene: TRBJ2-1
D gene: NA
clone size: NA
V gene: TRBV29-1
CDR3 protein: CSVEHNIPIMEQFF
CDR3 DNA: TGCAGCGTTGAACATAATATCCCTATTATGGAGCAGTTCTTC

J gene: TRBJ2-1
D gene: NA
clone size: NA
V gene: TRBV20-1
CDR3 protein: CSARAGRSYNEQFF
CDR3 DNA: TGCAGTGCTAGAGCGGGAAGATCCTACAATGAGCAGTTCTTC

J gene: TRBJ2-7
D gene: TRBD1
clone size: few
V gene: TRBV6-2/TRBV6-3
CDR3 protein: CASSWDRGASYEQYF
CDR3 DNA: TGTGCCAGCAGTTGGGACAGGGGCGCCTCCTACGAGCAGTACTTC

J gene: TRBJ2-7
D gene: TRBD2
clone size: NA
V gene: TRBV27
CDR3 protein: CASSDGTSGREQYF
CDR3 DNA: TGTGCCAGCAGCGACGGGACTAGCGGGAGAGAGCAGTACTTC

J gene: TRBJ2-7
D gene: NA
clone size: few
V gene: TRBV12-3/TRBV12-4
CDR3 protein: CASSLSLSEQYF
CDR3 DNA: TGTGCCAGCAGTTTATCCCTTAGCGAGCAGTACTTC

J gene: TRBJ1-5
D gene: NA
clone size: few
V gene: TRBV7-2
CDR3 protein: CASSSFTGNGQPQHF
CDR3 DNA: TGTGCCAGCAGCTCTTTCACAGGGAACGGTCAGCCCCAGCATTTT

J gene: TRBJ1-2
D gene: TRBD1
clone size: few
V gene: TRBV6-5
CDR3 protein: CASSYSQGGHYGYTF
CDR3 DNA: TGTGCCAGCAGTTACTCGCAGGGGGGTCACTATGGCTACACCTTC

J gene: TRBJ2-3
D gene: TRBD2
clone size: many
V gene: TRBV29-1
CDR3 protein: CSVYSSGKSDTQYF
CDR3 DNA: TGCAGCGTATACTCTAGCGGGAAGTCCGATACGCAGTATTTT

J gene: TRBJ1-2
D gene: NA
clone size: many
V gene: TRBV29-1
CDR3 protein: CSVLGRGRENYGYTF
CDR3 DNA: TGCAGCGTTCTCGGCAGGGGCAGAGAAAACTATGGCTACACCTTC

J gene: TRBJ1-4
D gene: TRBD1
clone size: NA
V gene: TRBV30
CDR3 protein: CAWNRGGDEKLFF
CDR3 DNA: TGTGCCTGGAACAGGGGAGGTGATGAAAAACTGTTTTTT

J gene: TRBJ2-1
D gene: TRBD2
clone size: many
V gene: TRBV5-1
CDR3 protein: CASSLGLAGAYNEQFF
CDR3 DNA: TGCGCCAGCAGCTTGGGACTAGCGGGTGCCTACAATGAGCAGTTCTTC

J gene: TRBJ2-7
D gene: TRBD1
clone size: NA
V gene: TRBV6-1
CDR3 protein: CASNGAGTGAGERYF
CDR3 DNA: TGTGCCAGCAATGGAGCTGGGACAGGGGCGGGGGAGCGGTACTTC

J gene: TRBJ1-5
D gene: NA
clone size: few
V gene: TRBV28
CDR3 protein: CASSLSLTGGNQPQHF
CDR3 DNA: TGTGCCAGCAGTTTATCATTGACAGGAGGCAATCAGCCCCAGCATTTT

J gene: TRBJ2-1
D gene: NA
clone size: many
V gene: TRBV12-3/TRBV12-4
CDR3 protein: CASSLTPKQFF
CDR3 DNA: TGTGCCAGCAGTCTCACACCCAAGCAGTTCTTC

J gene: TRBJ2-7
D gene: NA
clone size: many
V gene: TRBV29-1
CDR3 protein: CSVDDEQYF
CDR3 DNA: TGCAGCGTTGATGACGAGCAGTACTTC

J gene: TRBJ2-7
D gene: NA
clone size: few
V gene: TRBV30
CDR3 protein: CAWSVTGAVEQYF
CDR3 DNA: TGTGCCTGGAGTGTCACCGGGGCCGTCGAGCAGTACTTC

J gene: TRBJ2-3
D gene: NA
clone size: few
V gene: TRBV7-6
CDR3 protein: CASSSSWAATDTQYF
CDR3 DNA: TGTGCCAGCAGCTCCTCGTGGGCCGCCACAGATACGCAGTATTTT

J gene: TRBJ2-3
D gene: TRBD2
clone size: few
V gene: TRBV7-9
CDR3 protein: CASRFLAVSTDTQYF
CDR3 DNA: TGTGCCAGCAGGTTCCTAGCGGTCAGCACAGATACGCAGTATTTT

J gene: TRBJ1-2
D gene: TRBD1
clone size: few
V gene: TRBV7-2
CDR3 protein: CASSLGDRRGYGYTF
CDR3 DNA: TGTGCCAGCAGCTTGGGGGACAGGCGGGGCTATGGCTACACCTTC

J gene: TRBJ1-5
D gene: TRBD1
clone size: many
V gene: TRBV4-2
CDR3 protein: CASSQETGGAFLGNQPQHF
CDR3 DNA: TGTGCCAGCAGCCAGGAGACAGGGGGCGCGTTCCTTGGTAATCAGCCCCAGCATTTT

J gene: TRBJ2-7
D gene: TRBD2
clone size: many
V gene: TRBV28
CDR3 protein: CASSFQGLAVSYEQYF
CDR3 DNA: TGTGCCAGCAGTTTTCAGGGACTAGCGGTGTCCTACGAGCAGTACTTC

J gene: TRBJ2-1
D gene: TRBD2
clone size: many
V gene: TRBV29-1
CDR3 protein: CSAYRGLASYNEQFF
CDR3 DNA: TGCAGCGCCTACAGGGGACTAGCTTCCTACAATGAGCAGTTCTTC

J gene: TRBJ2-7
D gene: TRBD2
clone size: NA
V gene: TRBV5-4
CDR3 protein: CASNPRQGWLAGGREQYF
CDR3 DNA: TGTGCCAGCAACCCTCGACAGGGGTGGTTAGCGGGAGGGCGCGAGCAGTACTTC

J gene: TRBJ2-3
D gene: TRBD2
clone size: few
V gene: TRBV18
CDR3 protein: CASSRGLAGGPGTDTQYF
CDR3 DNA: TGTGCCAGCTCACGAGGACTAGCGGGAGGGCCCGGCACAGATACGCAGTATTTT

J gene: TRBJ2-1
D gene: NA
clone size: few
V gene: TRBV20-1
CDR3 protein: CSAKNASSYNEQFF
CDR3 DNA: TGCAGTGCAAAAAACGCCAGCTCCTACAATGAGCAGTTCTTC

J gene: TRBJ1-1
D gene: NA
clone size: few
V gene: TRBV20-1
CDR3 protein: CSASFPGRAEAFF
CDR3 DNA: TGCAGTGCTAGTTTTCCAGGGCGTGCTGAAGCTTTCTTT

J gene: TRBJ2-7
D gene: NA
clone size: few
V gene: TRBV5-1
CDR3 protein: CASSLGGINSYEQYF
CDR3 DNA: TGCGCCAGCAGCTTGGGGGGGATAAACTCCTACGAGCAGTACTTC

J gene: TRBJ2-7
D gene: NA
clone size: NA
V gene: TRBV28
CDR3 protein: CASSLRRGRQVTYEQYF
CDR3 DNA: TGTGCCAGCAGTTTAAGGAGGGGCCGACAGGTGACTTACGAGCAGTACTTC

J gene: TRBJ2-7
D gene: NA
clone size: NA
V gene: TRBV5-1
CDR3 protein: CASSLGDTPYEQYF
CDR3 DNA: TGCGCCAGCAGCTTGGGTGACACCCCCTACGAGCAGTACTTC

J gene: TRBJ2-7
D gene: TRBD1
clone size: few
V gene: TRBV4-2
CDR3 protein: CASSQDLVDRGSSEQYF
CDR3 DNA: TGTGCCAGCAGCCAAGATCTGGTGGACAGGGGATCCAGCGAGCAGTACTTC

J gene: TRBJ2-3
D gene: NA
clone size: few
V gene: TRBV6-5
CDR3 protein: CASSSQILSETDTQYF
CDR3 DNA: TGTGCCAGCAGTTCTCAAATTTTAAGCGAGACAGATACGCAGTATTTT

J gene: TRBJ2-7
D gene: NA
clone size: NA
V gene: TRBV5-1
CDR3 protein: CASSLDVPRSIYEQYF
CDR3 DNA: TGCGCCAGCAGCTTGGACGTTCCCCGTTCTATCTACGAGCAGTACTTC

J gene: TRBJ2-4
D gene: NA
clone size: many
V gene: TRBV29-1
CDR3 protein: CSVEPGPLGKNIQYF
CDR3 DNA: TGCAGCGTTGAACCGGGGCCCCTAGGCAAAAACATTCAGTACTTC

J gene: TRBJ2-7
D gene: NA
clone size: few
V gene: TRBV29-1
CDR3 protein: CSVEELRTQNLYEQYF
CDR3 DNA: TGCAGCGTTGAAGAACTCCGGACCCAGAACCTCTACGAGCAGTACTTC

J gene: TRBJ2-7
D gene: NA
clone size: NA
V gene: TRBV10-3
CDR3 protein: CAISGGRGHEQYF
CDR3 DNA: TGTGCCATCAGTGGTGGCAGGGGCCACGAGCAGTACTTC

J gene: TRBJ2-2
D gene: TRBD2
clone size: NA
V gene: TRBV20-1
CDR3 protein: CSARPTSVIGELFF
CDR3 DNA: TGCAGTGCTAGACCGACTAGCGTGATCGGGGAGCTGTTTTTT

J gene: TRBJ2-5
D gene: NA
clone size: few
V gene: TRBV4-2
CDR3 protein: CASSQDWDGQETQYF
CDR3 DNA: TGTGCCAGCAGCCAAGATTGGGACGGCCAAGAGACCCAGTACTTC

J gene: TRBJ2-1
D gene: NA
clone size: few
V gene: TRBV28
CDR3 protein: CASSLTRTSPNYNEQFF
CDR3 DNA: TGTGCCAGCAGTTTAACCCGAACTAGCCCTAATTACAATGAGCAGTTCTTC

J gene: TRBJ2-3
D gene: TRBD2
clone size: NA
V gene: TRBV7-6
CDR3 protein: CASSSTPGLAMTDTQYF
CDR3 DNA: TGTGCCAGCAGCTCAACCCCGGGACTAGCTATGACAGATACGCAGTATTTT

J gene: TRBJ2-5
D gene: TRBD1
clone size: few
V gene: TRBV7-2
CDR3 protein: CASSPTGAPQETQYF
CDR3 DNA: TGTGCCAGCAGCCCGACAGGGGCACCGCAAGAGACCCAGTACTTC